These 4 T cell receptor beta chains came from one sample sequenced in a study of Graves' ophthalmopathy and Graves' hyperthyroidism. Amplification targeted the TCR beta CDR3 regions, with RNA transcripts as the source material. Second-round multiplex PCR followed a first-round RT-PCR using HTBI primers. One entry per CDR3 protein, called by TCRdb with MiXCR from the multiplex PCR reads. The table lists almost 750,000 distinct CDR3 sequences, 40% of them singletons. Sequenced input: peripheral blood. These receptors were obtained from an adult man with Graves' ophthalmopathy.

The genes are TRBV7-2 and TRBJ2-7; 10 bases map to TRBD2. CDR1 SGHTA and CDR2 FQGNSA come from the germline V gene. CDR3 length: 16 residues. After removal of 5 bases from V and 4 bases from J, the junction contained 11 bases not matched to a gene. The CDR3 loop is CASSQDQRGGGYEQYF. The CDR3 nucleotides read TGTGCCAGCAGCCAAGATCAGCGGGGGGGCGGGTACGAGCAGTACTTC.

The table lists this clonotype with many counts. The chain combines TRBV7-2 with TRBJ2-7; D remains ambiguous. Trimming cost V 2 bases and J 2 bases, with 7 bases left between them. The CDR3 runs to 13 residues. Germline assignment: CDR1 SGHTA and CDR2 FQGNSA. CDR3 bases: TGTGCCAGCAGCTTACAGGAGACCTACGAGCAGTACTTC. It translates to CASSLQETYEQYF.

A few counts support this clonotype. This chain's CDR3 is CASRTTRGPGELFF. CDR3 in DNA: TGTGCCAGCAGGACCACACGGGGCCCCGGGGAGCTGTTTTTT. The chain uses TRBV2 and TRBJ2-2; D could derive from TRBD1 or TRBD2 (5 bases each). V was trimmed by 6 bases and J by 6 bases, leaving 14 bases between them. Per germline, CDR1 SNHLY and CDR2 FYNNEI. The CDR3 runs 14 residues.

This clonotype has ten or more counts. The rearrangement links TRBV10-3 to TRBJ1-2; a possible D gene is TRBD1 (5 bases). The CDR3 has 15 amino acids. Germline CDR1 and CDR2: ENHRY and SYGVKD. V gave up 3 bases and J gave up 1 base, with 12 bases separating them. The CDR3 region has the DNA TGTGCCATCAGTGATTCAACAGGAAGTAACTATGGCTACACCTTC. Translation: CAISDSTGSNYGYTF.